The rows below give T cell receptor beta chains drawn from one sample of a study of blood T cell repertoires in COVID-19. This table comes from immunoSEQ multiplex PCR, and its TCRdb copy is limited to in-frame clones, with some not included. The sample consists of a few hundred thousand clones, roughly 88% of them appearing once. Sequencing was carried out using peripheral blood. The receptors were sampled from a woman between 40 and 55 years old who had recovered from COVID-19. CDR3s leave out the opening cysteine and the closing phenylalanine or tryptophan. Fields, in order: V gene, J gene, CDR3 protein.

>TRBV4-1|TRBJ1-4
ASSQERKLF
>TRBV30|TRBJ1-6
AWRQGIWSPLH
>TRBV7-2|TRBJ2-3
ASSSRGTGRSTQY
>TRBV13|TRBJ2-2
ASSPSLLSNTGELF
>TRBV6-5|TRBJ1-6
ASSLTIYNSPLH
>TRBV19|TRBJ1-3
ATRGAGMT
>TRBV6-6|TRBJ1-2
ASSLQTGEST
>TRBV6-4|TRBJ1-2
ASSDFGQGRNYGYT
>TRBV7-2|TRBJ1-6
ASSQAMPDSPLH
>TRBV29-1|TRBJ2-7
SHGTGDGEQY
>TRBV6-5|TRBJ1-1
ASSRDRGAEAF
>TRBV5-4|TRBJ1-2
ASSLDTGQLFNYGYT
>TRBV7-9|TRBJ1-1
ASSATGVNTEAF
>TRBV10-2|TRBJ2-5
ASCPFSGGHEETQY
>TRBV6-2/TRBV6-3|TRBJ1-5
ASSYSGFRGSYSNQPQH
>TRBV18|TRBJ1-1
ASSPGQTNTEAF
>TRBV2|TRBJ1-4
ASSEEAGSGKLF
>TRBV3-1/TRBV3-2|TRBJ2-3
ASSRFLRGGNTDTQY
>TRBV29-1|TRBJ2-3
SVRDRGTDTQY
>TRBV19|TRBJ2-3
ASSIGREDTQY
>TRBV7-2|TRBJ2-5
ASSLVVGQRERGTQY
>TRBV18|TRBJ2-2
ASSPSGAAANTGELF
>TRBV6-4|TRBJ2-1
ASSEPILASSYNEQF
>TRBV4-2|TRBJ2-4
ASSQDERRNIQY
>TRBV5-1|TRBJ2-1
ASSLALAGVNEQF
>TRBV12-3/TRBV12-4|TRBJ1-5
ATSAGESRPQH
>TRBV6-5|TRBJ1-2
ASRDTANYGYT
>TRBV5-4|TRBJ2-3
ASSPSSSGGPRY
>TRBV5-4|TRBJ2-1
ASSLRLAGGHDEQF
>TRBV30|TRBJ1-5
AWEQNNQPQH
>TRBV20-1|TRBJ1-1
SATDRGEAF
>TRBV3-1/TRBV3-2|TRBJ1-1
ASSQQRDTEAF
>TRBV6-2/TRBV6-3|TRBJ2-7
ASSYSPGQHSYEQY